This T cell receptor (beta chain) came from a study of PD-1 blockade in classical Hodgkin lymphoma (dated by TCRdb to the early 2020s). Regarding the research as a whole: Nivolumab dosing was 3 mg/kg intravenously every 2 weeks, continuing until either disease progression or unacceptable toxicity. The study used CyTOF and TCR beta sequencing to define a peripheral blood immune signature of response to PD-1 blockade in classical Hodgkin lymphoma. What the research found in general, with its limitations: A significant rise by C4D1 was seen in CD4+ but not CD8+ TCR diversity (p=0.0027 vs p=0.16), with the rise being most apparent in complete responders (p=0.02). Only a single clinical trial cohort was studied, and what caused the repertoire differences, possibly disease activity or prior therapy, remained undefined. Lower diversity was observed in patients in whom nivolumab was started less than 1 year after ASCT, and these patients were excluded from later analyses so that confounding by immune reconstitution would be avoided. Trial patients achieving complete response had baseline diversity similar to newly diagnosed patients, whereas partial responders and progressors had significantly lower diversity. Baseline TCR diversity was reported to be lower in newly diagnosed patients than in healthy donors, and even lower in relapsed/refractory patients.

The germline V gene yields SNHLY for CDR1 and FYNNEI for CDR2. V was cut back by 0 bases and J by 2 bases, leaving a gap of 11 bases between them. Spanning cysteine to phenylalanine, the CDR3 consists of 16 amino acids. Only CDR3 DNA is held: 48 bases, read in frame from base 1. Concerning this clone itself: What this receptor recognizes is not known. Base qualities are missing; no much larger clone stands one base away.

The Qiagen DNeasy kit was used to extract genomic DNA both from unsorted PBMCs and from the negatively selected CD4+ and CD8+ fractions. Using primers that anneal to V and J segments, immunoSEQ multiplex PCR amplified the TCR beta CDR3 regions. A synthetic immune receptor repertoire was used to minimize amplification bias, and any remaining bias was removed computationally after sequencing. Turning to the authors' computational methods: Custom Python scripts were used to quantify repertoire diversity as the Shannon entropy index. Unsorted, CD4+ and CD8+ repertoires were examined separately, except in combined analyses, for which CD4+ and CD8+ sequences were merged in silico. Clonal expansion was defined as a frequency increase of at least 2-fold after treatment compared with C1D1, and clones undetected at baseline were assigned a pseudocount of 0.5. Singleton clones were defined as clones with 0 or 1 copy at C1D1, and non-singleton clones were defined as clones with 2 or more copies. Clones expanded in unsorted samples were annotated as CD4+, CD8+ or unknown by matching protein sequences in sorted samples from the same patient. Wilcoxon tests on paired samples were used to test diversity changes from C1D1 to C4D1. Not all clones reach the TCRdb copy of this immuneACCESS table, which keeps in-frame sequences only. Checked studies attribute under half of the gap to unresolved V genes and leave the rest unexplained. That table furnishes V, J and clone size, whereas the DNA furnished D and trimming. The sample table shows around 50,000 clones, and approximately 76% are seen once. The ten largest clones add up to 12% of the sample.

In light of the paper, this sample's time point label describes: cycle 4 day 1 (C4D1), after 5 to 7 weeks of nivolumab. Every trial patient had relapsed after autologous stem cell transplantation, and cohorts A, B and C differed in prior brentuximab vedotin exposure. The trial cohort included some 53 patients with relapsed/refractory classical Hodgkin lymphoma, and each patient had a best overall response of complete response, partial response or progressive disease. Single-agent nivolumab was administered to trial patients in the multi-cohort phase II CheckMate 205 trial. An independent review committee assessed best overall response using the 2007 International Working Group response criteria. Trial PBMCs were collected immediately before nivolumab initiation (C1D1) and during therapy at cycle 2 day 1 and cycle 4 day 1. Peripheral blood was collected in 8 mL Vacutainer Cell Preparation Tubes, from which PBMCs were isolated by centrifugation and then cryopreserved.

Recombination linked TRBV2 to TRBJ2-1; the D element could tentatively be TRBD1 or TRBD2, as 6 bases agree for each. The source material was peripheral blood mononuclear cells (PBMCs), sampled before the fourth cycle of nivolumab. This receptor was obtained from a human donor with classical Hodgkin lymphoma. CDR3 sequence: CASSEAGGTTYNEQFF. The nucleotide sequence is given as TGTGCCAGCAGTGAAGCGGGCGGGACAACCTACAATGAGCAGTTCTTC.